The entry that follows covers one T cell receptor beta chain sequence. The antigen is unknown. The source of the sample is a study of response to subunit inactivated influenza vaccine. TCRdb independently ran MiXCR on the RT-PCR reads; one entry per CDR3 protein. Of more than 450,000 distinct CDR3 sequences detected, about 11% appear once; the ten largest clones hold 8% to 13%. Study-level results: T cells newly recruited by each seasonal influenza vaccination are few, the authors suggested.

V gave up 3 bases and J gave up 0 bases, with 15 bases separating them. Per the germline V gene, CDR1 is LGHNA and CDR2 is YSLEER. The CDR3 is 17 amino acids. Another study also made use of these data, one on T cells expressing NK-cell markers. As reported in that work: cDNA encoding TCR beta was synthesized via 5'RACE template switching incorporating UMIs. It was sorted CD3+CD56-NKG2C+, CD3+CD56+NKG2C- and CD3+CD56+NKG2C+ T cells that provided the TCR beta repertoires. Sorting was restricted to alpha-beta TCR T cells by an anti-gamma-delta TCR antibody in several experiments. Also leading the CD3+CD56-NKG2C+ fraction in a handful of donors were these clonotypes.

The rearrangement links TRBV4-3 to TRBJ2-1; D is unclear. This TCR was recovered from a man between 45 and 60 years old who received an inactivated influenza vaccine. Here the sequenced sample was PBMCs from blood, taken on the day of vaccination. DNA for the CDR3: TGCGCCAGCAGCCAGGGTCAAGCAGGTAGCTCCTACAATGAGCAGTTCTTC. Translation: CASSQGQAGSSYNEQFF.